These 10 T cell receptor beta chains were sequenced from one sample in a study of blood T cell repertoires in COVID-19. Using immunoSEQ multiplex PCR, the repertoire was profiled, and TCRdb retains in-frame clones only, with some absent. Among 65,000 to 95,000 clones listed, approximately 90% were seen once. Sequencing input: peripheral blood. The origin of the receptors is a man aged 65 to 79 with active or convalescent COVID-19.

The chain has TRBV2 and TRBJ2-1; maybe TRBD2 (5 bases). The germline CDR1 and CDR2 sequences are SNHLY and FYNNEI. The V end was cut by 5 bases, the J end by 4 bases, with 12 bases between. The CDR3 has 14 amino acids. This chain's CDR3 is CASSPRGSYNEQFF. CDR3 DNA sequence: TGTGCCAGCAGTCCCCGGGGAAGTTACAATGAGCAGTTCTTC.

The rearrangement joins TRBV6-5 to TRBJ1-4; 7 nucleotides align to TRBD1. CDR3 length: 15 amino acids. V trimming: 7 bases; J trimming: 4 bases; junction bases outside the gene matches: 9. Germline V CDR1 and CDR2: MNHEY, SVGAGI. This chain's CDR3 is CASMKGQAYNEKLFF. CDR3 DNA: TGTGCCAGCATGAAAGGACAGGCCTATAATGAAAAACTGTTTTTT.

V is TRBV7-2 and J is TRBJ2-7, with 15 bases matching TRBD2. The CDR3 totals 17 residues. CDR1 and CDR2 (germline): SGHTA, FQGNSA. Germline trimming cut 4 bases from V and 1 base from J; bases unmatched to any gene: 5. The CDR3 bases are TGTGCCAGCAGCTCTGGACTAGCGGGGGGGCAGTCCTACGAGCAGTACTTC. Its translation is CASSSGLAGGQSYEQYF.

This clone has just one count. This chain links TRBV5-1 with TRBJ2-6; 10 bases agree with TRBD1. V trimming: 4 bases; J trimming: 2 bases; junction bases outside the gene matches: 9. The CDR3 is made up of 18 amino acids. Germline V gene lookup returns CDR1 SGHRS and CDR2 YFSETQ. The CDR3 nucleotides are TGCGCCAGCAGCAACCTGAGGACAGGGGGAACTGGGGCCAACGTCCTGACTTTC. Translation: CASSNLRTGGTGANVLTF.

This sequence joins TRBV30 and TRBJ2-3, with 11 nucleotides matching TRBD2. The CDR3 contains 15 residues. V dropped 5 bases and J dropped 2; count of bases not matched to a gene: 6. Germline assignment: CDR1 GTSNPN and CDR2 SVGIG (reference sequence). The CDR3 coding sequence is TGTGCCTGGGCGGGGACTAGCGGTTACACAGATACGCAGTATTTT. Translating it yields CAWAGTSGYTDTQYF.

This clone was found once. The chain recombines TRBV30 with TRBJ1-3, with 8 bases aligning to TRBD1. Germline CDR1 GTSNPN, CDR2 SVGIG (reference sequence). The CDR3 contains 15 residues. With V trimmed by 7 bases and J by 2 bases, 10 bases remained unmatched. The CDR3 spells CAYGQGNGPGNTIYF. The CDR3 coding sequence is TGTGCCTACGGACAGGGAAACGGGCCTGGAAACACCATATATTTT.

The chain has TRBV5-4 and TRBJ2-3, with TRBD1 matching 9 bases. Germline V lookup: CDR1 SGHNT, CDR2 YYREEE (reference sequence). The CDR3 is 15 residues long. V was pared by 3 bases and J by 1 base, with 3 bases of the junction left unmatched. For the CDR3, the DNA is TGTGCCAGCAGCTCCCGGGACAGGGGCACAGATACGCAGTATTTT. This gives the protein CASSSRDRGTDTQYF.

The CDR3 DNA is TGCAGTGCTTCAACCAGCTACGAGCAGTACTTC. This sequence encodes CSASTSYEQYF. The rearrangement links TRBV20-1 to TRBJ2-7; D gene unclear. V was cut by 5 bases and J by 3 bases, with 8 bases left in between. CDR3 length: 11 residues. Germline CDR1 DFQATT, CDR2 SNEGSKA (reference sequence).

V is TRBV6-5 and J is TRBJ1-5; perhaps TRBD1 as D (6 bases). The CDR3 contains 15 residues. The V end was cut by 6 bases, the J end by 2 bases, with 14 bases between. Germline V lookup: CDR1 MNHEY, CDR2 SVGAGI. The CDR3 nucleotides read TGTGCCAGCAGCCGGGGGGCGCAGGGCAATCAGCCCCAGCATTTT. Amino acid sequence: CASSRGAQGNQPQHF.

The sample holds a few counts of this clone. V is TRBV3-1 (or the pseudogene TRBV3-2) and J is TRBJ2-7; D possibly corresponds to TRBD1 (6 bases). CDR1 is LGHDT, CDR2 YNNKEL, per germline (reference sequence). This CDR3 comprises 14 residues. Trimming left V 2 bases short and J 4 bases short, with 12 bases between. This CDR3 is CASSQQTGFYEQYF. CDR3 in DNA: TGTGCCAGCAGCCAACAGACAGGTTTTTACGAGCAGTACTTC.